This TCR beta chain was captured by sequencing in a study of CXCR3-negative and CXCR3-positive naive CD8 T cells. The study, taken as a whole, reports: CXCR3-positive naive cells carried more hydrophobic TRB CDR3s than CXCR3-negative naive cells did. TRB CDR3 properties indicated TCR strength, while surface CD5 was similar across naive subsets.

The CDR3 length is 12 residues. About this clonotype itself: Its antigen is still unknown.

Researchers prepared the TRB cDNA libraries using 5' RACE with UMI labels. Following a re-call of the 5' RACE reads, TCRdb has one entry per CDR3 protein and lacks DNA. The table lists some 120,000 distinct CDR3 sequences. The chain carries TRBV12-3 or TRBV12-4 and TRBJ1-2; without DNA, the TCRdb call of TRBD1 cannot be checked. The specimen was naive CXCR3+ CD8+ T cells from blood. The subset denotes: CD45RO-CCR7+CD27+CD95- naive CD8+ T cells expressing CXCR3 (TNR3+). The TCR originated in a human donor in good health. Some clones in this sample may be carry-over from other donors' samples. CDR3 protein: CASRLGVYGYTF.